The clone carrying this T cell receptor beta chain showed up just a few times. The antigen is not known. The CDR3 totals 15 residues. V dropped 2 bases and J dropped 2 bases, with 13 bases sitting between them. Germline V gene data show CDR1 as SGHKS and CDR2 as YYEKEE (reference sequence). The entry originates in a study of radiation and T cells in renal cell carcinoma. Sequencing used immunoSEQ multiplex PCR; TCRdb keeps in-frame clones, though not all of them. The sample lists roughly 4,900 clones, around 50% occurring once. Overall study findings and caveats: Irradiated tumors held more dominant CDR3 motifs than control tumors. Only small tumor regions of roughly 0.96 g were sampled. Pretreatment tumor biopsies were lacking, so baseline clonotypes are unknown.

The treatment: 15 Gy SBRT to primary tumor, nephrectomy 4 weeks later. Nephrectomy followed 15 Gy stereotactic body radiation by 4 weeks. The material was tumor tissue, obtained from a patient whose treatment included radiotherapy and nephrectomy. This TCR was sampled from a man in his sixties with renal cell carcinoma. The chain employs TRBV5-5 and TRBJ1-2; D gene unclear. The CDR3 DNA sequence: TGTGCCAGCAGCTTAGTTTTTAGAGGGAACTATGGCTACACCTTC. Its translation is CASSLVFRGNYGYTF. Using reference TRBV5-5 and TRBJ1-2 for the parts outside the CDR3, the full variable domain is DAGVTQSPTHLIKTRGQQVTLRCSPISGHKSVSWYQQVLGQGPQFIFQYYEKEERGRGNFPDRFSARQFPNYSSELNVNALLLGDSALYLCASSLVFRGNYGYTFGSGTRLTVV.